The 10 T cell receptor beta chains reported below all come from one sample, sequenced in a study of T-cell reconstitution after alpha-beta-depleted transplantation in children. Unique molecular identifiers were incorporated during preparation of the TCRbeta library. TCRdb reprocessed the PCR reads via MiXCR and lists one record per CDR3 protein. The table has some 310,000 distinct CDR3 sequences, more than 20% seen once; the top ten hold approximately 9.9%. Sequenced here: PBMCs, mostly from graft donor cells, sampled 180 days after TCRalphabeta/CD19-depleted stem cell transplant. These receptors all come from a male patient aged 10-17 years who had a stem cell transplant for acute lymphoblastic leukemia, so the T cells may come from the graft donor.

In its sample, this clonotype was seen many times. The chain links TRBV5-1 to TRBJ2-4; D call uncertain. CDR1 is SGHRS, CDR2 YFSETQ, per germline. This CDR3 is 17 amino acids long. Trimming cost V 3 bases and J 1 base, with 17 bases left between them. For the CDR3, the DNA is TGCGCCAGCAGCTCCCCAAGGATGGGATTGGCCAAAAACATTCAGTACTTC. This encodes CASSSPRMGLAKNIQYF.

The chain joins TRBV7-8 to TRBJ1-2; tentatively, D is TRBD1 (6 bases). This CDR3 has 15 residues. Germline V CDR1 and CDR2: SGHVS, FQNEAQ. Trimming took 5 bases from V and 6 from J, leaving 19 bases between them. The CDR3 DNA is TGTGCCAGCAGCCCTAAACCGGGACAAGGGAATGGCTACACCTTC. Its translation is CASSPKPGQGNGYTF.

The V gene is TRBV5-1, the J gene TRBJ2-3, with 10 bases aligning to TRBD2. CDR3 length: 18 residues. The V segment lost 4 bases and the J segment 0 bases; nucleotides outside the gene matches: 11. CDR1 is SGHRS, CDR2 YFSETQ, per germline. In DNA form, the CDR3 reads TGCGCCAGCAGCCCCCGCCCGACTAGCGGGTTTAGCACAGATACGCAGTATTTT. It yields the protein CASSPRPTSGFSTDTQYF.

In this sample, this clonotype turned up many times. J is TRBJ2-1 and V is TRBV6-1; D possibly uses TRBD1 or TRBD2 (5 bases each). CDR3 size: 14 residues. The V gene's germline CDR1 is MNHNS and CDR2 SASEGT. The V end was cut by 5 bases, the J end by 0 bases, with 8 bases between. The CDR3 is CASSPGSSYNEQFF. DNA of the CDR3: TGTGCCAGCAGTCCAGGGAGCTCCTACAATGAGCAGTTCTTC.

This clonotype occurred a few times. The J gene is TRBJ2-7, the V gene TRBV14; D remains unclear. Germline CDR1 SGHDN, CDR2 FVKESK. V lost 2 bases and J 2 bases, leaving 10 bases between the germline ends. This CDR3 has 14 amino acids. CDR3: CASSQQVAPYEQYF. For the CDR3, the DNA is TGTGCCAGCAGCCAACAGGTAGCTCCCTACGAGCAGTACTTC.

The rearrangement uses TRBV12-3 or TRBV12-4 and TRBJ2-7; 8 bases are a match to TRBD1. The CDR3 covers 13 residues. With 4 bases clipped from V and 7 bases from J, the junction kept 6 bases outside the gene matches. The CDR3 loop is CASSWTGFNEQYF. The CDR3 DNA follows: TGTGCCAGCAGTTGGACAGGGTTTAATGAGCAGTACTTC.

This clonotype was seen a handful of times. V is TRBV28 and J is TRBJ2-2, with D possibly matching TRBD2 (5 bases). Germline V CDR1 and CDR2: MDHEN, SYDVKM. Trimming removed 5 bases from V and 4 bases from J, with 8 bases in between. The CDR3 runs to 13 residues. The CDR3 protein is CASSLDSTGELFF. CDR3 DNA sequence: TGTGCCAGCAGTCTGGACTCCACCGGGGAGCTGTTTTTT.

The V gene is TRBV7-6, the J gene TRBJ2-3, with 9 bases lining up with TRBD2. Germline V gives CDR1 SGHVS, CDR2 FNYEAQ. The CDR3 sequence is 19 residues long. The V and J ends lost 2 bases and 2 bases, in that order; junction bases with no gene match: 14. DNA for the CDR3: TGTGCCAGCAGCTTACATGGCCGCCTAGCGGGGCCTTACACAGATACGCAGTATTTT. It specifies CASSLHGRLAGPYTDTQYF.

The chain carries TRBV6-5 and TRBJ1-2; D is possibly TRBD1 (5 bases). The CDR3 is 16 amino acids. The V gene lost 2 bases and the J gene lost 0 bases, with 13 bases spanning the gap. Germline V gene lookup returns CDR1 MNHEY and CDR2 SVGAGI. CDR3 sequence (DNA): TGTGCCAGCAGTTACCAGGGTACCTCTTCTAACTATGGCTACACCTTC. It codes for CASSYQGTSSNYGYTF.

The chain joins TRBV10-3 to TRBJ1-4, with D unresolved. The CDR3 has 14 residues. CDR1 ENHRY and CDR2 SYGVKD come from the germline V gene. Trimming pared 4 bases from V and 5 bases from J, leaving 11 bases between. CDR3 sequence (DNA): TGTGCCATCAGTGGGGCAGAGCTAAATGAAAAACTGTTTTTT. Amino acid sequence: CAISGAELNEKLFF.